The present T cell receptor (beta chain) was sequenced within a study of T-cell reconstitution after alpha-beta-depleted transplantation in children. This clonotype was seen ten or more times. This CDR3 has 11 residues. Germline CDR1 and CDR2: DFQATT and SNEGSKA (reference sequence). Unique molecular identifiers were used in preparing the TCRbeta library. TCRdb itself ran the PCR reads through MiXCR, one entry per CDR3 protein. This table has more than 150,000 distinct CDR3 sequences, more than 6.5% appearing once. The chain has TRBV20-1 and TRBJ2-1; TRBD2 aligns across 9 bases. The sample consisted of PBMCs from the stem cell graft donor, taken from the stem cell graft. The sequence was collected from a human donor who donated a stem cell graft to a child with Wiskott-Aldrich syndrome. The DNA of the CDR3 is TGCGGCGGGGGGGCTTACAATGAGCAGTTCTTC. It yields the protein CGGGAYNEQFF.